This T cell receptor (beta chain) is drawn from a study of T-cell reconstitution after alpha-beta-depleted transplantation in children. The table lists this clonotype with a count of one. The antigen remains undetermined. TCRbeta library construction was performed incorporating unique molecular identifiers. MiXCR, run by TCRdb on the PCR reads, gives a single entry per CDR3 protein. The sample consists of 500,000 to 750,000 distinct CDR3 sequences, roughly 30% of them appearing once. Germline-derived CDR1 and CDR2 are MGHRA and YSYEKL. The CDR3 is made up of 16 amino acids. Unmatched junction bases numbered 5, after V lost 1 base and J lost 3 bases. Study-wide results and caveats: In patients about two months after transplant, alpha-beta T cells reportedly arose from several hundred expanded graft clones.

Material: PBMCs, obtained before TCRalphabeta/CD19-depleted stem cell transplant. The TCR was taken from a boy younger than two with Wiskott-Aldrich syndrome, due to receive a stem cell transplant. The rearrangement links TRBV4-1 to TRBJ2-1, with 8 bases matching TRBD2. As DNA, the CDR3 is TGCGCCAGCAGCCAAGCTTATACTAGCGGCTACAATGAGCAGTTCTTC. Protein sequence: CASSQAYTSGYNEQFF.